Sequencing of this T cell receptor beta chain was carried out in a study of PD-1 blockade in classical Hodgkin lymphoma. Whole-study findings and limits: Newly diagnosed patients had diversity similar to the baseline diversity of complete responders.

Every one of the patients relapsed after autologous stem cell transplantation (brentuximab vedotin exposure was variable). About this clone itself: Its specificity is not known.

Clones were sequenced by immunoSEQ multiplex PCR, and TCRdb holds only the in-frame ones, with some missing. The table records under 100,000 clones, roughly 88% of them present only once. CDR3 length equals 15 residues. Germline-derived CDR1 and CDR2 are SGDLS and YYNGEE. V lost 3 bases, J lost 4 bases, and 15 bases lay in between. The receptor was isolated from a human donor with classical Hodgkin lymphoma. This chain links TRBV9 with TRBJ2-3, with D unresolved. The sequencing used peripheral blood mononuclear cells (PBMCs), collected at baseline. The CDR3 DNA reads TGTGCCAGCAGCGGACGGACCTACCAGGCAGATACGCAGTATTTT. This sequence encodes CASSGRTYQADTQYF.